The 6 T cell receptor beta chains below come from one sample, sequenced in a study of T cells in Graves' hyperthyroidism and ophthalmopathy. Regions amplified from RNA transcripts were the TCR beta CDR3 regions. First-round RT-PCR with HTBI primers amplified the TCR CDR3 region. TCRdb processed the multiplex PCR reads anew with MiXCR; each CDR3 protein has one entry. Of 610,000 or so distinct CDR3 sequences listed, roughly 50% are singletons. The material sequenced was peripheral blood or thyroid tissue (not recorded which). The receptors here all came from a woman between 18 and 29 years old with Graves' hyperthyroidism.

This clonotype was seen repeatedly, ten times or more. J is TRBJ1-3 and V is TRBV10-3, with a possible D match to TRBD1 (5 bases). Germline V gives CDR1 ENHRY, CDR2 SYGVKD. The ends were cut back, 3 bases at V and 0 bases at J, with 12 bases in the middle. The CDR3 length is 16 residues. CDR3 amino acids: CAISDNRRYSGNTIYF. The CDR3 DNA follows: TGTGCCATCAGTGATAACAGGCGTTACTCTGGAAACACCATATATTTT.

This clonotype turned up a few times. The chain joins TRBV6-1 to TRBJ2-7, with D possibly being TRBD1 or TRBD2 (5 bases each). Germline assignment: CDR1 MNHNS and CDR2 SASEGT. The CDR3 covers 13 residues. The V end was cut by 7 bases, the J end by 4 bases, with 14 bases between. The chain's CDR3 is CASTWDPTYEQYF. As DNA, the CDR3 is TGTGCCAGCACTTGGGACCCAACTTACGAGCAGTACTTC.

The gene calls are TRBV10-3 and TRBJ1-1; D remains unclear. CDR3 length: 14 amino acids. Per germline, CDR1 ENHRY and CDR2 SYGVKD. The V end lost 0 bases, the J end lost 7 bases, and 12 bases lay between the germline ends. The CDR3 nucleotides read TGTGCCATCAGTGAGTCGGTTGAGCCTAATGAAGCTTTCTTT. This translates into CAISESVEPNEAFF.

The chain combines TRBV7-9 with TRBJ1-2; 10 bases match TRBD1. The CDR3 loop spans 14 amino acids. Germline CDR1 SEHNR, CDR2 FQNEAQ (reference sequence). With V trimmed by 3 bases and J by 6 bases, 4 bases remained unmatched. CDR3 sequence: CASSFGTGVDGYTF. The CDR3 coding sequence is TGTGCCAGCAGCTTCGGGACAGGGGTTGATGGCTACACCTTC.

This clonotype was counted many times. V is TRBV25-1 and J is TRBJ1-1, with D unclear. This CDR3 spans 12 amino acids. Germline V gene data show CDR1 as MGHDK and CDR2 as SYGVNS. Trimming left V 4 bases short and J 4 bases short, with 7 bases between. The CDR3: CASSGVGTEAFF. The CDR3 DNA reads TGTGCCAGCAGTGGGGTCGGCACTGAAGCTTTCTTT.

V and J are TRBV29-1 and TRBJ1-2, with 7 bases matching TRBD1. The CDR3 extends over 13 amino acids. The V gene's germline CDR1 is SQVTM and CDR2 ANQGSEA. Losses at the gene ends were 8 bases for V and 2 bases for J; bases not matched to a gene: 8. DNA of the CDR3: TGCAGCTCACAGGACAGGTTCAACTATGGCTACACCTTC. This translates into CSSQDRFNYGYTF.